The 3 T cell receptor beta chains listed next were all sequenced from one sample in a study of T cell responses to AZD1222 COVID-19 vaccine. Clones were read by immunoSEQ multiplex PCR, and TCRdb kept only the in-frame ones, dropping some. The repertoire holds about 140,000 clones, roughly 90% seen once, with 3% to 3.5% in the top ten. The source was peripheral blood, collected on day 0 of AZD1222 vaccination. These receptors all stem from an adult in good health.

J is TRBJ2-5 and V is TRBV14; unclear D gene. Germline V gene data show CDR1 as SGHDN and CDR2 as FVKESK. V was pared by 5 bases and J by 5 bases, with 15 bases between. The CDR3 is made up of 14 amino acids. The CDR3 sequence is CASSFTRAFETQYF. CDR3 DNA: TGTGCCAGCAGCTTCACCCGGGCGTTCGAGACCCAGTACTTC.

The V and J genes are TRBV7-8 and TRBJ1-4; D unresolved. Germline V CDR1 and CDR2: SGHVS, FQNEAQ. The CDR3 runs 12 residues. V lost 5 bases and J 10 bases, leaving 11 bases between the germline ends. The CDR3: CASSPRFGKLFF. CDR3 sequence (DNA): TGTGCCAGCAGCCCCCGATTTGGAAAACTGTTTTTT.

In nucleotides, the CDR3 is TGCGCCAGCAGCTTGGATTTGTACAGGGTTCCTGGGGCCAACGTCCTGACTTTC. Its protein is CASSLDLYRVPGANVLTF. The chain couples TRBV5-1 to TRBJ2-6, with a possible D match to TRBD1 (6 bases). Between the trimmed V and J ends, which lost 0 bases and 2 bases, there was a span of 15 bases. The CDR3 spans 18 residues. Germline CDR1 SGHRS, CDR2 YFSETQ.